The clone carrying this TCR beta chain was recorded a few times. Antigen: not known. The data derive from a study of T cells after yellow fever vaccination. UMIs were added to TCR cDNA along with a universal primer site when it was made by 5'RACE template switching. Each CDR3 protein is one row after TCRdb ran MiXCR on the 5' RACE reads. The sample yields some 500,000 distinct CDR3 sequences, approximately 15% seen once. This CDR3 spans 12 amino acids. Trimming shortened V by 1 base and J by 5 bases, and 6 bases separated the two germline ends. Germline V lookup: CDR1 SQVTM, CDR2 ANQGSEA. General study findings and limits: In FACS-sorted repertoires, abundant clonotypes from the bulk population could appear as contaminants. A large majority of primary-vaccination clones showed up again after the booster (about 96% CD4, 88% CD8). Faster peaking, at day 5 versus 15, marked a secondary response that was weaker.

This sequence originates from a man in his thirties or forties who received the YFV17D yellow fever vaccine. The chain links TRBV29-1 to TRBJ2-1; D not certain. The sequencing here drew on PBMCs, taken on the day of the yellow fever booster vaccination. The CDR3 protein is CSVEGMNNEQFF. The CDR3, as DNA: TGCAGCGTTGAAGGTATGAACAATGAGCAGTTCTTC.